This TCR beta chain was obtained from a study of blood T cell repertoires in COVID-19. About the study: Material from acute and convalescent COVID-19 was sourced from the United States, Italy and Spain.

Here immunoSEQ multiplex PCR was the method, and the copy in TCRdb shows in-frame clones only, minus some. The sample lists approximately 94,000 clones; 91% were seen once. CDR3 size: 12 residues. V was pared by 8 bases and J by 2 bases, with 2 bases of the junction left unmatched. Germline V gene lookup returns CDR1 LGHDT and CDR2 YNNKEL (reference sequence). Material: peripheral blood. This clonotype was sampled from a man aged 50 or older with active COVID-19. The chain combines TRBV3-1 (or the pseudogene TRBV3-2) with TRBJ1-2; 7 bases fit TRBD1. CDR3 region: CASRRGNYGYTF. In DNA form, the CDR3 reads TGTGCCAGCCGCAGGGGGAACTATGGCTACACCTTC.